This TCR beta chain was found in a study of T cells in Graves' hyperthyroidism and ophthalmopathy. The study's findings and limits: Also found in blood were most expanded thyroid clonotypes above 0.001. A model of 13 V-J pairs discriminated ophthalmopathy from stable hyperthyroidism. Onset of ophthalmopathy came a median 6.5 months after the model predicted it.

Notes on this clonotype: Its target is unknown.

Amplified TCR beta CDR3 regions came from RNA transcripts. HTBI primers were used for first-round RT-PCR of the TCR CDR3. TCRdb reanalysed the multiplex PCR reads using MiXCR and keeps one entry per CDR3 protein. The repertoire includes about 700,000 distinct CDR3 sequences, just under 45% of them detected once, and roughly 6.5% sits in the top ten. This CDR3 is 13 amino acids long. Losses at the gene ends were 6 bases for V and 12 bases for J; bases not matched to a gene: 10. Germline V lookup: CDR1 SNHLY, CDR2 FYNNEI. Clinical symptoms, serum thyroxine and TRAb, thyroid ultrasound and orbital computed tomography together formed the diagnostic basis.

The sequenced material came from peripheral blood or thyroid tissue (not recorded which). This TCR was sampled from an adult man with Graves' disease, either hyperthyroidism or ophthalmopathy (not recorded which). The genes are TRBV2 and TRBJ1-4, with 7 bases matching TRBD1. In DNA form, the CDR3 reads TGTGCCAGCAGGGAGGACAGGAATGTAGAACTGTTTTTT. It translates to CASREDRNVELFF.